This TCR beta chain appears in the sequencing data of a study of early T cells in non-severe SARS-CoV-2 infection. Each cDNA molecule carried a unique molecular identifier. TCRdb independently ran MiXCR on the 5' RACE reads; one entry per CDR3 protein. The table records around 63,000 distinct CDR3 sequences, approximately 6% of them present only once. Trimming stripped 9 bases from V and 2 bases from J, with 10 bases between. Germline V lookup: CDR1 LNHDA, CDR2 SQIVND (reference sequence). The CDR3 spans 12 residues. Sequenced material: whole blood, taken at baseline. This TCR was sampled from an adult who was a healthcare worker with PCR-confirmed SARS-CoV-2 infection or an uninfected control (not recorded which). V is TRBV19 and J is TRBJ1-2; D is unresolved. The CDR3 is CASRFTNYGYTF. The DNA of the CDR3 is TGTGCCAGCCGATTTACAAACTATGGCTACACCTTC.